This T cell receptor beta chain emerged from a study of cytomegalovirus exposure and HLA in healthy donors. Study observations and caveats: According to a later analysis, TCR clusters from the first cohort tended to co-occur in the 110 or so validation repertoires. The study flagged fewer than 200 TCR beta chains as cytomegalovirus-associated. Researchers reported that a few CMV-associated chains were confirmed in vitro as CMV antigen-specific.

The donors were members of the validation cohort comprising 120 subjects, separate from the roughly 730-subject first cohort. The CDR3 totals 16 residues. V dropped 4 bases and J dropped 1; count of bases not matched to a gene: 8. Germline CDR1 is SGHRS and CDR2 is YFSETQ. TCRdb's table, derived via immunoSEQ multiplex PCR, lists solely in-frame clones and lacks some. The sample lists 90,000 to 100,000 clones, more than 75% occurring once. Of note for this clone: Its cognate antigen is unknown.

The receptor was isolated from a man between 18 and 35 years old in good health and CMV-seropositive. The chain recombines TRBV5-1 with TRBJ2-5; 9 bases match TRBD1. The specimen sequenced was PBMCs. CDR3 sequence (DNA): TGCGCCAGCAGCCTTTCTGGACAGGGGCGCCAAGAGACCCAGTACTTC. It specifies CASSLSGQGRQETQYF. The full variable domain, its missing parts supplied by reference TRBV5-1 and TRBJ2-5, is KAGVTQTPRYLIKTRGQQVTLSCSPISGHRSVSWYQQTPGQGLQFLFEYFSETQRNKGNFPGRFSGRQFSNSRSEMNVSTLELGDSALYLCASSLSGQGRQETQYFGPGTRLLVL.